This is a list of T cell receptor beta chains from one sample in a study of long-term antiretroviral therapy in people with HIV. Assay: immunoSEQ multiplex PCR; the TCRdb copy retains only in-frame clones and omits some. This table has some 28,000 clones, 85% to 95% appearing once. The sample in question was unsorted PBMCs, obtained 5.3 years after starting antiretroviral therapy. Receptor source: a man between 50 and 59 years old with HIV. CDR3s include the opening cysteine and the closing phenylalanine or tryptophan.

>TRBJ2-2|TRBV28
CASSLGGGGPMTGELFF
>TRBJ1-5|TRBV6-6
CASSRTGVDQPQHF
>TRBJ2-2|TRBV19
CASSYLGQPNTGELFF
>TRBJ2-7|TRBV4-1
CASSQNTRTSGSYEQYF
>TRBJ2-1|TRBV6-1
CASSGDNYNEQFF
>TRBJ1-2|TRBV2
CASSLLTANYGYTF
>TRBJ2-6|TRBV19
CASSATGKNSGANVLTF
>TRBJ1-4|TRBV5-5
CASSFKRNEKLFF
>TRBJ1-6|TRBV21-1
CASSKEIGESPLHF
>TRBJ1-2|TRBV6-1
CASGGGNYGYTF
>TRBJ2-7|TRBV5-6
CASSLRQGSEQYF
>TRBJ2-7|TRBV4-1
CASSWEVTGEQYF
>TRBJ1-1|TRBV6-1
CASSSQGTFTEAFF
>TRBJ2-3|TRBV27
CASSLSTDTQYF
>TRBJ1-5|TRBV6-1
CASSEGGPSQPQHF
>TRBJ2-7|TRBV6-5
CASSIGGYEQYF
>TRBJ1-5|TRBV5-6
CASSFTGQAQRPQHF
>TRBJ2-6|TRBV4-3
CASSPEGAGRASGANVLTF
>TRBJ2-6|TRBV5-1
CASGITTGFGTNVLTF
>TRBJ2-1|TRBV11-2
CASNSRASGPNEQFF
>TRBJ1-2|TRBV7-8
CASSLAEGQGGYTF
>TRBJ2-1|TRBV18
CASSLGLAGEGEQFF
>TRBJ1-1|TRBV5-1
CASSWGDSNTEAFF
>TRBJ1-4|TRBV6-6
CASSYWSQNEKLFF
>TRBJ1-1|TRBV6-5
CASSYEGGPNTEAFF
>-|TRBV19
CASIHGPEQYF